Below, 31 T cell receptor beta chains from the same sample are listed, as sequenced in a study of long-term antiretroviral therapy in people with HIV. Version v3.0 of the immunoSEQ assay ran at survey level. The method was immunoSEQ multiplex PCR; TCRdb's version includes in-frame clones alone and lacks a portion of them. The table records some 11,000 clones, about 81% of them present only once. Sequenced material: unsorted PBMCs, taken 1.8 years after starting antiretroviral therapy. The receptor source for this set is a middle-aged man with HIV.

The CDR3 reads CALGQAGGQPQHF. The CDR3 nucleotides are TGTGCTCTTGGACAGGCGGGAGGACAGCCCCAGCATTTT. The genes are TRBV30 and TRBJ1-5, with TRBD1 identical over 7 bases. Germline assignment: CDR1 GTSNPN and CDR2 SVGIG (reference sequence). CDR3 length: 13 amino acids.

The chain has TRBV5-1 and TRBJ1-1, with no clear D. The germline V and J ends were trimmed by 0 bases and 6 bases, with 9 bases remaining between them. The CDR3 covers 13 residues. Germline CDR1 SGHRS, CDR2 YFSETQ. The DNA for the CDR3 is TGCGCCAGCAGCTTGGTAGAGCATGCTGAAGCTTTCTTT. It codes for CASSLVEHAEAFF.

J is TRBJ2-1 and V is TRBV5-1, with 11 bases matching TRBD2. Germline CDR1 SGHRS, CDR2 YFSETQ. The CDR3 spans 15 residues. The V segment lost 5 bases and the J segment 5 bases; nucleotides outside the gene matches: 6. The CDR3 reads CASRYTSGGNNEQFF. As DNA, the CDR3 is TGCGCCAGCAGGTATACTAGCGGGGGTAACAATGAGCAGTTCTTC.

The rearrangement joins TRBV10-3 to TRBJ2-6; 8 bases are shared with TRBD1. The germline V gene has CDR1 ENHRY and CDR2 SYGVKD. The CDR3 spans 17 residues. Germline trimming cut 4 bases from V and 4 bases from J; bases unmatched to any gene: 9. CDR3 sequence reads: CAISVGTGPKGANVLTF. CDR3 DNA: TGTGCCATCAGTGTCGGGACAGGCCCAAAGGGGGCCAACGTCCTGACTTTC.

The rearrangement joins TRBV27 to TRBJ1-1; D unresolved. The ends were cut back, 5 bases at V and 4 bases at J, with 8 bases in the middle. CDR1 and CDR2 (germline): MNHEY, SMNVEV (reference sequence). The CDR3 spans 12 residues. This CDR3 is CASSVWGTEAFF. DNA for the CDR3: TGTGCCAGCAGTGTTTGGGGCACTGAAGCTTTCTTT.

The J gene is TRBJ2-1, the V gene TRBV6-1; 9 positions match TRBD2. This CDR3 contains 14 residues. The trim removed 9 bases at V and 2 bases at J, leaving 5 bases unmatched. Germline loops: CDR1 MNHNS, CDR2 SASEGT. The CDR3 protein is CASDLAGAYNEQFF. The CDR3 DNA sequence: TGTGCCAGTGATTTAGCGGGGGCCTACAATGAGCAGTTCTTC.

This chain connects TRBV12-5 to TRBJ2-4, with D possibly matching TRBD1 (5 bases). Germline V gene data show CDR1 as LGHNT and CDR2 as FRNRAP. V lost 6 bases to trimming and J lost 5 bases, with 11 bases between them. The CDR3 is made up of 13 amino acids. CDR3 bases: TGTGCTAGTGGCTCTCTCAGGGAAAACATTCAGTACTTC. Its translation: CASGSLRENIQYF.

The chain links TRBV9 to TRBJ1-2; D gene ambiguous. V was clipped by 4 bases and J by 5 bases, with 12 bases between them. Germline V gene data show CDR1 as SGDLS and CDR2 as YYNGEE. CDR3 length: 13 amino acids. Here the CDR3 DNA reads TGTGCCAGCAGCACCCGGGAGACATATGGCTACACCTTC. It codes for CASSTRETYGYTF.

The CDR3 DNA reads as TGTGCCAGCAGCCCCTCGGGGGGGCTGGTTGACACCATATATTTT. Its protein is CASSPSGGLVDTIYF. This chain connects TRBV9 to TRBJ1-3; a weak D match, TRBD1 (6 bases). V was shortened by 4 bases and J by 8 bases, with 19 bases between the two germline ends. Germline CDR1 and CDR2: SGDLS and YYNGEE. This CDR3 comprises 15 residues.

V usage is TRBV7-3 and J usage is TRBJ1-1; no definite D call. Germline V gives CDR1 SGHTA, CDR2 FQGTGA. Trimming took off 4 bases at V and 9 bases at J, with 12 bases between the two ends. CDR3 length: 12 residues. The CDR3 region is CASSSFGTKAFF. The CDR3 bases are TGTGCCAGCAGCTCGTTTGGAACTAAAGCTTTCTTT. The variable domain in full, completed from reference TRBV7-3 and TRBJ1-1, reads GAGVSQTPSNKVTEKGKYVELRCDPISGHTALYWYRQSLGQGPEFLIYFQGTGAADDSGLPNDRFFAVRPEGSVSTLKIQRTERGDSAVYLCASSSFGTKAFFGQGTRLTVV.

The chain uses TRBV6-5 and TRBJ1-1; perhaps TRBD1 as D (5 bases). V was trimmed by 7 bases and J by 1 base, leaving 13 bases between them. The germline gives CDR1 MNHEY, CDR2 SVGAGI. This CDR3 has 14 amino acids. The DNA for the CDR3 is TGTGCCAGCACCATACAGGAGGGGAACACTGAAGCTTTCTTT. It yields the protein CASTIQEGNTEAFF.

The J gene is TRBJ2-5, the V gene TRBV6-6; D remains ambiguous. Trimming cost V 2 bases and J 5 bases, with 9 bases left between them. Germline V gives CDR1 MNHNY, CDR2 SVGAGI (reference sequence). CDR3 length: 13 amino acids. This CDR3 reads CASSYRAGETQYF. The CDR3 region has the DNA TGTGCCAGCAGTTACAGGGCCGGTGAGACCCAGTACTTC.

This chain links TRBV6-1 with TRBJ2-7; the D gene could be TRBD1 or TRBD2 (6 bases each). The CDR3 spans 16 residues. The germline V gene encodes CDR1 MNHNS and CDR2 SASEGT. The V end was cut by 3 bases, the J end by 6 bases, with 21 bases between. The CDR3: CASSEGGQTQGPEQYF. CDR3 coding DNA: TGTGCCAGCAGTGAGGGGGGTCAAACACAGGGTCCCGAGCAGTACTTC.

This sequence joins TRBV11-1 and TRBJ2-1, with no clear D. V dropped 2 bases and J dropped 7 bases, with 9 bases sitting between them. Germline assignment: CDR1 SGHAT and CDR2 FQDESV (reference sequence). The CDR3 is made up of 13 amino acids. For the CDR3, the DNA is TGTGCCAGCAGCTTAAATGTGTGGAATGAGCAGTTCTTC. It encodes CASSLNVWNEQFF.

The chain recombines TRBV19 with TRBJ2-6, with 8 bases matching TRBD1. Germline CDR1 and CDR2: LNHDA and SQIVND (reference sequence). J gave up 6 bases and V 4 bases, and 5 bases lay outside the gene matches. CDR3 length equals 15 residues. CDR3 DNA: TGTGCCAGTAGTACGACAGGGGCTGAGGCCAACGTCCTGACTTTC. Amino acid sequence: CASSTTGAEANVLTF.

The chain recombines TRBV28 with TRBJ2-7; D is unresolved. Between the trimmed V and J ends, which lost 2 bases and 4 bases, there was a span of 3 bases. Germline CDR1 and CDR2: MDHEN and SYDVKM. The CDR3 is made up of 11 amino acids. The CDR3 spells CASSLGYEQYF. The CDR3 bases are TGTGCCAGCAGTTTAGGGTACGAGCAGTACTTC.

The chain links TRBV7-2 to TRBJ2-7; tentative D call: TRBD1 (5 bases). This CDR3 is built from 15 residues. Germline CDR1 is SGHTA and CDR2 is FQGNSA. The ends were cut back, 1 base at V and 2 bases at J, with 12 bases in the middle. Here the CDR3 reads CASSLVGQATYEQYF. CDR3 DNA: TGTGCCAGCAGCTTAGTGGGGCAGGCCACCTACGAGCAGTACTTC. The whole variable domain, remainder taken from reference TRBV7-2 and TRBJ2-7, is GAGVSQSPSNKVTEKGKDVELRCDPISGHTALYWYRQSLGQGLEFLIYFQGNSAPDKSGLPSDRFSAERTGGSVSTLTIQRTQQEDSAVYLCASSLVGQATYEQYFGPGTRLTVT.

The chain has TRBV5-1 and TRBJ1-3; 9 bases map to TRBD1. Germline V CDR1 and CDR2: SGHRS, YFSETQ. The length of the CDR3 is 17 residues. V gave up 0 bases and J gave up 1 base; unmatched junction bases: 5. This CDR3 is CASSLGTGARSGNTIYF. The CDR3 DNA reads as TGCGCCAGCAGCTTGGGGACAGGGGCCCGGTCTGGAAACACCATATATTTT.

This chain connects TRBV30 to TRBJ1-5; D unresolved. Germline CDR1 GTSNPN, CDR2 SVGIG (reference sequence). Trimming took 0 bases from V and 8 from J, leaving 17 bases between them. This CDR3 contains 15 residues. The CDR3 region has the DNA TGTGCCTGGAGTGTACAGCCGGACGGGAGGGAGCCCCAGCATTTT. Its protein product is CAWSVQPDGREPQHF. Based on the CDR3 plus reference TRBV30 and TRBJ1-5, the full variable domain is SQTIHQWPATLVQPVGSPLSLECTVEGTSNPNLYWYRQAAGRGLQLLFYSVGIGQISSEVPQNLSASRPQDRQFILSSKKLLLSDSGFYLCAWSVQPDGREPQHFGDGTRLSIL.

The CDR3 loop reads CASNRNGGMAYEQYF. CDR3 DNA sequence: TGTGCCAGCAATCGAAACGGGGGCATGGCCTACGAGCAGTACTTC. This sequence joins TRBV6-5 and TRBJ2-7, with D possibly being TRBD1 or TRBD2 (6 bases each). The germline gives CDR1 MNHEY, CDR2 SVGAGI. Trimming took 7 bases from V and 2 from J, leaving 18 bases between them. CDR3 size: 15 residues.

This clone was found once. Here the CDR3 DNA reads TGTGCCAGCAGCCCTGGGACAGGGCTAGAGACCCAGTACTTC. It translates to CASSPGTGLETQYF. The V and J genes are TRBV11-2 and TRBJ2-5; 9 bases agree with TRBD1. Germline V gene data show CDR1 as SGHAT and CDR2 as FQNNGV. This CDR3 is built from 14 residues. V shed 5 bases and J 4 bases; nucleotides not matched to a gene: 5.

V is TRBV18 and J is TRBJ1-5, with a tentative D call TRBD1 (6 bases). The germline V gene encodes CDR1 KGHSH and CDR2 LQKENI. Trimming took off 3 bases at V and 0 bases at J, with 12 bases between the two ends. This CDR3 comprises 16 residues. The CDR3 here is CASSPQGRNSNQPQHF. DNA for the CDR3: TGTGCCAGCTCACCCCAGGGGAGGAATAGCAATCAGCCCCAGCATTTT.

This rearrangement joins TRBV28 to TRBJ1-2; 10 bases fit TRBD1. CDR3 length: 15 residues. Losses at the gene ends were 6 bases for V and 4 bases for J; bases not matched to a gene: 8. CDR1 and CDR2 (germline): MDHEN, SYDVKM. The CDR3 sequence: CASSPGTGEAYGYTF. CDR3 bases: TGTGCCAGCAGCCCGGGGACAGGGGAGGCCTATGGCTACACCTTC.

The table lists this clone with a few counts. The chain uses TRBV11-2 and TRBJ2-3, with D perhaps TRBD2 (6 bases). CDR3 length: 16 residues. In germline, CDR1 is SGHAT, CDR2 FQNNGV. The ends were cut back, 5 bases at V and 0 bases at J, with 15 bases in the middle. CDR3 bases: TGTGCCAGCAGCCGCGCGGGGAGACAGAGCACAGATACGCAGTATTTT. Translating it yields CASSRAGRQSTDTQYF.

The V and J genes are TRBV11-2 and TRBJ2-3, with 8 bases matching TRBD2. The CDR3 has 16 residues. Germline trimming cut 0 bases from V and 5 bases from J; bases unmatched to any gene: 7. The germline V gene has CDR1 SGHAT and CDR2 FQNNGV. DNA for the CDR3: TGTGCCAGCAGCTTAGACTCAGCGGGAGTCGTAGATACGCAGTATTTT. Protein: CASSLDSAGVVDTQYF.

The rearrangement joins TRBV6-6 to TRBJ1-4; 7 bases agree with TRBD1. The V gene end was trimmed by 6 bases and the J gene end by 7 bases; junction bases not matched to a gene: 5. Germline CDR1 reads MNHNY; CDR2 reads SVGAGI (reference sequence). The CDR3 is 13 amino acids. The CDR3 reads CASSFRDSEKLFF. DNA for the CDR3: TGTGCCAGCAGCTTCCGGGACAGTGAAAAACTGTTTTTT.

The chain uses TRBV19 and TRBJ1-5; D may be TRBD1 (5 bases). The ends were cut back, 5 bases at V and 5 bases at J, with 13 bases in the middle. The CDR3 is 14 residues long. Germline V gives CDR1 LNHDA, CDR2 SQIVND (reference sequence). The CDR3 nucleotides are TGTGCCAGTAGTGGGGGGGGGTTTTATCAGCCCCAGCATTTT. This codes for CASSGGGFYQPQHF.

The V call is TRBV7-2, the J call TRBJ2-2, with TRBD2 matching 7 bases. The CDR3 sequence is 15 residues long. V dropped 1 base and J dropped 5; count of bases not matched to a gene: 4. Germline V gene sequence: CDR1 SGHTA, CDR2 FQGNSA. DNA for the CDR3: TGTGCCAGCAGCTTAGAAATTAGCGGGACCGGGGAGCTGTTTTTT. As protein: CASSLEISGTGELFF.

The V call is TRBV18, the J call TRBJ2-7; 8 bases agree with TRBD2. V dropped 4 bases and J dropped 4; count of bases not matched to a gene: 9. The length of the CDR3 is 15 residues. The germline CDR1 and CDR2 sequences are KGHSH and LQKENI. The CDR3 region is CASSQLGAGVYEQYF. CDR3 DNA: TGTGCCAGCTCACAGTTAGGAGCGGGAGTGTACGAGCAGTACTTC. Full variable domain (rest looked up from reference TRBV18 and TRBJ2-7): NAGVMQNPRHLVRRRGQEARLRCSPMKGHSHVYWYRQLPEEGLKFMVYLQKENIIDESGMPKERFSAEFPKEGPSILRIQQVVRGDSAAYFCASSQLGAGVYEQYFGPGTRLTVT.

The chain joins TRBV19 to TRBJ1-5; 9 bases match TRBD1. The CDR3 is made up of 17 amino acids. Germline V gene data show CDR1 as LNHDA and CDR2 as SQIVND (reference sequence). The trim removed 4 bases at V and 2 bases at J, leaving 9 bases unmatched. In DNA, the CDR3 is TGTGCCAGTAGTAGCCCAACAGGGGGCCTCGGCAATCAGCCCCAGCATTTT. This translates into CASSSPTGGLGNQPQHF. Drawing the rest from reference TRBV19 and TRBJ1-5, the complete variable domain is DGGITQSPKYLFRKEGQNVTLSCEQNLNHDAMYWYRQDPGQGLRLIYYSQIVNDFQKGDIAEGYSVSREKKESFPLTVTSAQKNPTAFYLCASSSPTGGLGNQPQHFGDGTRLSIL.

This chain links TRBV30 with TRBJ2-2; 10 bases are shared with TRBD1. This CDR3 has 17 residues. Germline V gene data show CDR1 as GTSNPN and CDR2 as SVGIG (reference sequence). Trimming removed 3 bases from V and 5 bases from J; junction bases left unmatched: 12. CDR3 DNA sequence: TGTGCCTGGAGCGTTATACCGGGACAGGGGAAGACCGGGGAGCTGTTTTTT. Its translation: CAWSVIPGQGKTGELFF.